The subject of this entry is one T cell receptor (beta chain). Its matching antigen is unknown. The data originate from a study of post-analysis software for immune sequencing data. Study overall: Patients had relapsing-remitting, secondary progressive or progressive-relapsing multiple sclerosis; some lacked subtype.

The TCR beta cDNA libraries contained unique molecular identifiers. Around 500,000 cDNA molecules came from around 1 to 9.1 million T cells. TCRdb re-called the PCR reads through MiXCR, storing one row per CDR3 protein. The sample includes about 810,000 distinct CDR3 sequences, around 50% of them seen just once. Findings of the study overall: The study found TRBV5-6, TRBV5-1 and TRBV20-1 among a handful of TRBV segments more frequent in patients than controls. Comparison with controls showed significantly lower normalized Chao1 diversity in multiple sclerosis patients. When the samples were clustered directly with F measure, those that had been prepared in the same batch showed strong co-clustering.

CDR1 is LGHNT and CDR2 is FRNRAP in the germline V gene. V shed 5 bases, J shed 4 bases, and the junction held 5 bases outside the gene matches. This CDR3 is 14 amino acids long. The V and J genes are TRBV12-5 and TRBJ1-2; 9 nucleotides line up with TRBD1. This sequence was found in a girl between 10 and 17 years old with multiple sclerosis. The specimen sequenced was blood. CDR3 protein: CASGHGQGSYGYTF. The CDR3 DNA reads as TGTGCTAGTGGTCACGGACAGGGGAGCTATGGCTACACCTTC.